A selection of T cell receptor beta chains follows, all from one sample in a study of T cell changes during pregnancy in multiple sclerosis. Generated by immunoSEQ multiplex PCR, the TCRdb table keeps only in-frame clones and is missing some. There are about 27,000 clones in the sample; 75% to 90% occur only once, and 16% lies in the top ten. The source was CD8+ T cells from peripheral blood mononuclear cells, collected in the second trimester of pregnancy. All receptors derive from a female donor with multiple sclerosis, enrolled in a pregnancy study. The CDR3 runs from the conserved cysteine through the conserved F or W. D genes are given only for firm matches.

V	J	D	CDR3	DNA
TRBV5-1	TRBJ2-5	TRBD2	CASSSAGGLVETQYF	TGCGCCAGCAGCTCGGCGGGAGGGCTCGTGGAGACCCAGTACTTC
TRBV19	TRBJ2-7	.	CASSPAAGTYEQYF	TGTGCCAGTAGTCCGGCCGCGGGGACGTACGAGCAGTACTTC
TRBV27	TRBJ2-2	.	CASSVNPGELFF	TGTGCCAGCAGTGTCAATCCCGGGGAGCTGTTTTTT
TRBV30	TRBJ2-5	.	CAWSLEETQYF	TGTGCCTGGAGTCTAGAAGAGACCCAGTACTTC
TRBV29-1	TRBJ1-1	TRBD1	CSVVGGDRGLETEAFF	TGCAGCGTTGTGGGGGGGGACAGGGGGCTGGAAACTGAAGCTTTCTTT
TRBV27	TRBJ2-1	TRBD1	CASRPGQGHEQFF	TGTGCCAGCAGACCCGGACAGGGTCATGAGCAGTTCTTC
TRBV9	TRBJ2-3	.	CASSVAGGKATDTQYF	TGTGCCAGCAGCGTAGCTGGAGGGAAGGCCACAGATACGCAGTATTTT
TRBV7-9	TRBJ2-7	.	CASSYEYEQYF	TGTGCCAGCAGCTACGAGTACGAGCAGTACTTC
TRBV28	TRBJ2-5	TRBD1	CASSGSNDRGRPGETQYF	TGTGCCAGCAGTGGTTCTAACGACAGGGGCCGTCCCGGGGAGACCCAGTACTTC
TRBV19	TRBJ2-1	.	CASSRTSTYNEQFF	TGTGCCAGTAGCAGAACTAGTACCTACAATGAGCAGTTCTTC
TRBV9	TRBJ2-1	TRBD1	CASSVGDRVLYNEQFF	TGTGCCAGCAGCGTAGGGGACAGGGTTCTTTACAATGAGCAGTTCTTC
TRBV6-4	TRBJ2-1	.	CASSERESSYNEQFF	TGTGCCAGCAGTGAACGGGAGAGTTCCTACAATGAGCAGTTCTTC
TRBV28	TRBJ2-7	.	CASSTRQSLQMEQYF	TGTGCCAGCAGTACCCGACAGTCCCTTCAAATGGAGCAGTACTTC
TRBV6-5	TRBJ2-7	.	CASSPDTYEQYF	TGTGCCAGCAGTCCAGACACCTACGAGCAGTACTTC
TRBV11-2	TRBJ1-2	TRBD1	CASSSGQGSYGYTF	TGTGCCAGCAGCTCAGGACAGGGGAGCTATGGCTACACCTTC
TRBV30	TRBJ2-7	TRBD1	CAWSAGQGADEQYF	TGTGCCTGGAGTGCCGGACAGGGCGCCGACGAGCAGTACTTC
TRBV18	TRBJ2-7	.	CASSPLTWGPYEQYF	TGTGCCAGCTCACCACTTACCTGGGGGCCTTACGAGCAGTACTTC
TRBV27	TRBJ2-2	TRBD1	CASSPATGGYTGELFF	TGTGCCAGCAGTCCCGCCACAGGGGGCTACACCGGGGAGCTGTTTTTT
TRBV15	TRBJ1-1	TRBD1	CATSRGGGQGGYRAFF	TGTGCCACCAGCAGAGGGGGGGGACAGGGGGGTTATCGAGCTTTCTTT
TRBV7-9	TRBJ2-5	TRBD1	CASSPPAGQGMETQYF	TGTGCCAGCAGCCCCCCCGCTGGACAGGGGATGGAGACCCAGTACTTC
TRBV19	TRBJ1-1	.	CASSMGGTNNEAFF	TGTGCCAGTAGTATGGGGGGGACAAATAATGAAGCTTTCTTT
TRBV9	TRBJ2-1	TRBD2	CASSVGASGTLSEQFF	TGTGCCAGCAGCGTAGGAGCTAGCGGGACCCTCAGTGAGCAGTTCTTC
TRBV4-3	TRBJ2-7	TRBD1	CASSQGGVGGVQYF	TGCGCCAGCAGCCAAGGGGGAGTAGGGGGCGTGCAGTACTTC
TRBV7-9	TRBJ1-1	.	CASSLGSIDDTEAFF	TGTGCCAGCAGCTTAGGGAGTATTGATGACACTGAAGCTTTCTTT
TRBV7-3	TRBJ2-7	.	CASSLVSGKSSYEQYF	TGTGCCAGCAGCTTAGTTTCCGGGAAAAGCTCCTACGAGCAGTACTTC